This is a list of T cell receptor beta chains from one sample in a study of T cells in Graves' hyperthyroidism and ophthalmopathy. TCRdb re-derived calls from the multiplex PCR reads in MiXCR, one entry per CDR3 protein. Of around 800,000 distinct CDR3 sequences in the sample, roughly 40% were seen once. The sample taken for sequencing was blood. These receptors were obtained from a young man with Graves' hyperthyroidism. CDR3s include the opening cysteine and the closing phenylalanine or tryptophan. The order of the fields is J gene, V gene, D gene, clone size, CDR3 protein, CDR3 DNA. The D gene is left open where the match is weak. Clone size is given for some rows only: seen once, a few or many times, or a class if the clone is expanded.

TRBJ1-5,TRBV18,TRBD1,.,CASSQGAHSNQPQHF,TGTGCCAGCTCGCAGGGGGCCCATAGCAATCAGCCCCAGCATTTT
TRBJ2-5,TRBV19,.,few,CASSRDGQSQETQYF,TGTGCCAGTAGTCGGGACGGACAGTCCCAAGAGACCCAGTACTTC
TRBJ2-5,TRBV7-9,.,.,CASAYTDSEETQYF,TGTGCCAGCGCCTATACGGACAGTGAAGAGACCCAGTACTTC
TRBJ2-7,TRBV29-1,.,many,CSVVGGEPVDEQYF,TGCAGCGTTGTCGGCGGGGAACCAGTCGACGAGCAGTACTTC
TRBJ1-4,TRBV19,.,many,CASRQATNEKLFF,TGTGCCAGCCGACAGGCAACTAATGAAAAACTGTTTTTT
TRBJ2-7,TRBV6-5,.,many,CASRNVGGGYEQYF,TGTGCCAGCAGGAATGTAGGTGGAGGCTACGAGCAGTACTTC
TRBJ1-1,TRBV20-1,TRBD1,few,CSARPTQFRDRRLKAFF,TGCAGTGCTAGACCGACTCAATTCCGGGACAGGCGACTAAAAGCTTTCTTT
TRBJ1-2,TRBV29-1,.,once,CSGKDGYTF,TGCAGCGGAAAAGATGGCTACACCTTC
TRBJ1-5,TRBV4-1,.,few,CASSQGFGNNQPQHF,TGCGCCAGCAGCCAAGGTTTCGGGAACAATCAGCCCCAGCATTTT
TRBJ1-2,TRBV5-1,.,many,CASSSDNAGYTF,TGCGCCAGCAGCTCGGACAACGCTGGCTACACCTTC
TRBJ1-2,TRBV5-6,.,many,CASSLWSGVGYGYTF,TGTGCCAGCAGCTTGTGGTCAGGGGTTGGCTATGGCTACACCTTC
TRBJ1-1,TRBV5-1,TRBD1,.,CASAGGMGTEAFF,TGCGCCAGCGCAGGGGGCATGGGCACTGAAGCTTTCTTT
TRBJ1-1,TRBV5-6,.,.,CASSGGPGLDTEAFF,TGTGCCAGCAGCGGCGGGCCAGGGTTGGACACTGAAGCTTTCTTT
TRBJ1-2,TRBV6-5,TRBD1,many,CASSPPDRGDGYTF,TGTGCCAGCAGTCCACCGGACAGGGGGGACGGCTACACCTTC
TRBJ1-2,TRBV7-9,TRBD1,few,CASSRDSPSGYTF,TGTGCCAGCAGCCGGGACAGTCCATCGGGCTACACCTTC
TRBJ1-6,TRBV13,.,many,CASSHSSDSPLHF,TGTGCCAGCAGCCACTCTTCCGATTCACCCCTCCACTTT
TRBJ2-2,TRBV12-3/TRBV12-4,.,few,CASTGVGTGELFF,TGTGCCAGCACCGGGGTAGGCACCGGGGAGCTGTTTTTT
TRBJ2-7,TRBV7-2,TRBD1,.,CASSSPGQGPYEQYF,TGTGCCAGCAGCTCCCCGGGACAGGGTCCCTACGAGCAGTACTTC